This T cell receptor (beta chain) is drawn from a study of CD8 T cells in ankylosing spondylitis. The CDR3 runs to 15 residues. The J segment lost 0 bases and the V segment lost 5 bases, leaving 5 bases of the junction unmatched. Germline assignment: CDR1 SGHKS and CDR2 YYEKEE (reference sequence). This clonotype was observed a handful of times. TCRdb itself ran the 5' RACE reads through MiXCR, one entry per CDR3 protein. The profile covers 200,000 to 250,000 distinct CDR3 sequences, with roughly a tenth appearing a single time and roughly a fifth taken by the ten largest. Material for sequencing was blood, either unsorted or a sorted T cell fraction (not recorded which). V is TRBV5-5 and J is TRBJ2-3, with 8 bases lining up with TRBD2. The sequence derives from a male donor with ankylosing spondylitis or in good health (not recorded which). DNA for the CDR3: TGTGCCAGCAGTCAACCTAGCGGGAGCACAGATACGCAGTATTTT. This gives the protein CASSQPSGSTDTQYF. Looking up the rest from reference TRBV5-5 and TRBJ2-3 gives the full variable domain: DAGVTQSPTHLIKTRGQQVTLRCSPISGHKSVSWYQQVLGQGPQFIFQYYEKEERGRGNFPDRFSARQFPNYSSELNVNALLLGDSALYLCASSQPSGSTDTQYFGPGTRLTVL.